This T cell receptor beta chain was documented in a study of glioma-infiltrating T cells after dendritic cell vaccination (dated by TCRdb to between 2015 and 2016). Looking at the study overall: Of the 15 or so glioblastoma patients in the cohort, all drawn from Phase I and II dendritic cell vaccination trials, 9 were newly diagnosed and 6 had recurrent disease. Each patient got three intradermal injections of the dendritic cell vaccine, spaced at biweekly intervals, in the arm below the axilla. Deep sequencing of TCR beta CDR3 regions was used to quantify tumor-infiltrating lymphocyte content and compare tumor and blood repertoires in dendritic cell-vaccinated glioblastoma patients. To make the vaccine, monocyte-derived dendritic cells were cultured for seven to eight days with IL-4 and GM-CSF and then pulsed overnight with autologous tumor lysate. Patients received autologous tumor lysate-pulsed dendritic cell vaccination between the early 2000s and the early 2010s. Survival after dendritic cell vaccination was correlated with TCR sequencing metrics, including TIL content and tumor-blood repertoire overlap. On the study overall, not on this receptor specifically: The three-group TCR overlap response model was described as speculative and requiring prospective validation. After dendritic cell vaccination, a higher estimated pretreatment TIL content predicted longer time to progression and overall survival. The cohort was small and heterogeneous, only a few patients had full blood and tumor sets, and even fewer had initial-recurrent tumor pairs. No direct relationship between TCR clonality and survival was found, suggesting a diverse polyclonal response may matter.

Regarding this clone: It lacks a known antigen. The input lacks base qualities; no much larger clone sits a single base away.

Counted from cysteine to phenylalanine, this CDR3 has 14 amino acids. This entry keeps only the CDR3 DNA: 42 bases, framed from base 1. Germline trimming amounts to 3 bases on V and 1 base on J, with 4 as the count of junction bases outside the gene matches. For CDR1 and CDR2, the germline V gene (reference sequence) lists GTSNPN and SVGIG. The time point label, as the study defines it: after dendritic cell vaccination, including at tumor progression/relapse. Patients were selected for having adequate residual fresh-frozen tumor tissue and more than two years of available survival data. An isocitrate dehydrogenase mutation was not carried by any of the glioblastoma patients, although molecular status was otherwise variable. PBMC were collected before vaccination, two weeks after the third vaccination, and at tumor progression if tumor progression occurred. Genomic DNA was extracted with the Qiagen DNeasy Blood extraction Kit.

Using the immunoSEQ assay, TCRB CDR3 regions were amplified from around 2 micrograms of genomic DNA, or from all available DNA when less than that was on hand. Multiplex PCR used 60 forward primers for TCR V beta segments and 13 reverse primers for J beta segments. To estimate the number of reads per starting template, synthetic control templates were added to each sample at limiting dilution. The Illumina HiSeq System generated 87 bp sequencing reads. Per the source publication's procedure: To remove PCR and sequencing errors, closely related sequences were merged with a nearest neighbor algorithm. TCR overlap was defined as the percentage of unique tumor TCR beta sequences that were also found in the peripheral blood of the same patient. TCRdb's version of the immuneACCESS table is confined to in-frame rearrangements and falls short of the full clone set. An unresolved V gene accounts for under half of the shortfall where checked; the remainder is of unknown origin. That table is the source of V, J and clone size, and D and trimming were worked out from the DNA. Here the sample has roughly 60,000 clones; about nine tenths occur a single time. The ten largest account for approximately 10% of the sample.

The rearrangement combines TRBV30 with TRBJ1-1; 8 junctional bases match TRBD1. This TCR was recovered from a human donor with glioblastoma. The specimen comprised blood, sampled after dendritic cell vaccination. The CDR3 region: CAWRRGQGNTEAFF. The nucleotide sequence is given as TGTGCCTGGAGGCGCGGACAGGGGAACACTGAAGCTTTCTTT.